Presented here are 24 T cell receptor beta chains from one specimen sequenced in a study of T cells after yellow fever vaccination. TCRdb called the 5' RACE reads again in MiXCR, with one record for every CDR3 protein. The table shows some 200,000 distinct CDR3 sequences, with 11% occurring only once. Sample: CD8+ T cells sorted from PBMCs, taken 15 days after the yellow fever booster vaccination. The receptors shown here come from a man between 18 and 29 years old who received the YFV17D yellow fever vaccine.

This clonotype was observed a handful of times. The chain combines TRBV11-2 with TRBJ2-5; 13 nucleotides line up with TRBD2. Germline V gene sequence: CDR1 SGHAT, CDR2 FQNNGV. This CDR3 has 18 residues. Unmatched junction bases numbered 13, after V lost 7 bases and J lost 2 bases. CDR3 residues: CASILPGMGLAGQETQYF. The CDR3 bases are TGTGCCAGCATCCTCCCAGGGATGGGACTAGCGGGGCAAGAGACCCAGTACTTC.

This clonotype has more than one count but fewer than ten. The J gene is TRBJ1-6, the V gene TRBV7-6; D unclear. This CDR3 region has 16 residues. Germline V gene sequence: CDR1 SGHVS, CDR2 FNYEAQ. With 0 bases removed from V and 6 bases from J, the gap between germline ends came to 12 bases. The CDR3 here is CASSLAGPGRNSPLHF. CDR3 coding DNA: TGTGCCAGCAGCTTAGCCGGGCCCGGACGTAATTCACCCCTCCACTTT.

The chain employs TRBV2 and TRBJ2-7; TRBD1 aligns across 9 bases. The V and J ends lost 10 bases and 6 bases, in that order; junction bases with no gene match: 10. Per the germline V gene, CDR1 is SNHLY and CDR2 is FYNNEI. The CDR3 length is 13 residues. CDR3 nucleotide sequence: TGTGCCATCTTACCACAGGGGGCGGTCGAGCAGTACTTC. Residues: CAILPQGAVEQYF.

This clonotype has more than one count but fewer than ten. The chain recombines TRBV6-6 with TRBJ2-6; D perhaps matches TRBD1 (5 bases). Trimming shortened V by 3 bases and J by 4 bases, and 13 bases separated the two germline ends. CDR1 and CDR2 (germline): MNHNY, SVGAGI (reference sequence). The length of the CDR3 is 16 residues. The CDR3 sequence: CASSYRQPRGANVLTF. CDR3 bases: TGTGCCAGCAGTTATCGACAGCCCCGAGGGGCCAACGTCCTGACTTTC.

The chain is built from TRBV7-9 and TRBJ1-6; 10 bases fit TRBD1. Germline V gives CDR1 SEHNR, CDR2 FQNEAQ (reference sequence). Trimming at V came to 4 bases and at J to 9 bases, leaving 15 bases not matched to a gene. The length of the CDR3 is 18 residues. DNA for the CDR3: TGTGCCAGCAGCTCGACCCGACAGGGGGCGGCTTATGGTTCACCCCTCCACTTT. Translating gives CASSSTRQGAAYGSPLHF.

In its sample, this clonotype was seen a few times. The chain employs TRBV24-1 and TRBJ1-5; D is perhaps TRBD1 (6 bases). Germline loops: CDR1 KGHDR, CDR2 SFDVKD. The CDR3 totals 12 residues. Trimming shortened V by 9 bases and J by 6 bases, and 11 bases separated the two germline ends. CDR3 amino acids: CATRGGGQPQHF. CDR3 DNA sequence: TGTGCCACCCGAGGGGGGGGTCAGCCCCAGCATTTT.

This clonotype has only a few counts. The chain uses TRBV6-1 and TRBJ1-6; no firm D call. Trimming removed 3 bases from V and 6 bases from J, with 12 bases in between. This CDR3 contains 15 residues. Germline values: CDR1 MNHNS, CDR2 SASEGT. Here the CDR3 reads CASSDPIYGNSPLHF. DNA for the CDR3: TGTGCCAGCAGTGATCCCATCTATGGTAATTCACCCCTCCACTTT.

There are a few counts of this clonotype. The rearrangement links TRBV27 to TRBJ2-2, with 9 positions matching TRBD1. Unmatched junction bases numbered 7, after V lost 5 bases and J lost 0 bases. The CDR3 loop spans 17 amino acids. CDR1 is MNHEY and CDR2 is SMNVEV in the germline V gene (reference sequence). DNA of the CDR3: TGTGCCAGCAGTCCGCCCGGGACAGGGACGAACACCGGGGAGCTGTTTTTT. This encodes CASSPPGTGTNTGELFF.

The rearrangement joins TRBV7-2 to TRBJ1-1; possibly TRBD1 for D (6 bases). V gave up 7 bases and J gave up 6 bases, with 18 bases separating them. There are 14 residues in the CDR3. The germline CDR1 and CDR2 sequences are SGHTA and FQGNSA. The chain's CDR3 is CASTKLGQLPEAFF. The CDR3 coding sequence is TGTGCCAGCACCAAACTCGGACAGTTACCTGAAGCTTTCTTT.

The chain is built from TRBV27 and TRBJ2-3; possibly TRBD1 or TRBD2 for D (5 bases each). Looked up from germline, CDR1 is MNHEY and CDR2 is SMNVEV (reference sequence). V lost 3 bases to trimming and J lost 2 bases, with 15 bases between them. CDR3 size: 16 residues. The CDR3 DNA reads as TGTGCCAGCAGTTTCTTCCCCCAGGGACCCACAGATACGCAGTATTTT. This gives the protein CASSFFPQGPTDTQYF.

V and J are TRBV15 and TRBJ2-2; D remains unclear. This CDR3 has 14 residues. The ends were cut back, 0 bases at V and 4 bases at J, with 6 bases in the middle. Looked up from germline, CDR1 is LNHNV and CDR2 is YYDKDF (reference sequence). The CDR3, as DNA: TGTGCCACCAGCAGAGATTCTAGCACCGGGGAGCTGTTTTTT. It codes for CATSRDSSTGELFF.

The chain combines TRBV27 with TRBJ1-5; TRBD1 aligns across 7 bases. The CDR3 sequence is 17 residues long. The ends lost 6 bases at V and 6 bases at J; junction bases unmatched: 17. CDR1 is MNHEY, CDR2 SMNVEV, per germline (reference sequence). CDR3 bases: TGTGCCAGCAGCCTCAAGGGGACAGAAGTATTAGTTCAGCCCCAGCATTTT. It encodes CASSLKGTEVLVQPQHF.

The chain couples TRBV5-1 to TRBJ2-1; 9 positions match TRBD1. J gave up 7 bases and V 4 bases, and 9 bases lay outside the gene matches. This CDR3 spans 15 amino acids. Germline assignment: CDR1 SGHRS and CDR2 YFSETQ. DNA for the CDR3: TGCGCCAGCAGCACGGGACAGGGCTTTGGGAATGAGCAGTTCTTC. Its protein product is CASSTGQGFGNEQFF.

This clonotype came up many times. V usage is TRBV15 and J usage is TRBJ2-7; TRBD1 matches at 9 bases. This CDR3 comprises 13 residues. J gave up 6 bases and V 3 bases, and 3 bases lay outside the gene matches. Germline CDR1 and CDR2: LNHNV and YYDKDF (reference sequence). CDR3 DNA sequence: TGTGCCACCAGCAGCAGGGACAGGGCCGAGCAGTACGTC. Protein sequence: CATSSRDRAEQYV.

This clonotype was recorded a few times. This rearrangement joins TRBV27 to TRBJ2-3; no definite D call. V was pared by 4 bases and J by 5 bases, with 16 bases between. CDR1 and CDR2 from the germline V gene are MNHEY and SMNVEV (reference sequence). CDR3 size: 15 residues. CDR3 sequence reads: CASSSTPPLGDTQYF. CDR3 in DNA: TGTGCCAGCAGTTCTACCCCCCCACTGGGAGATACGCAGTATTTT.

The chain links TRBV29-1 to TRBJ2-1; D is ambiguous. This CDR3 spans 12 amino acids. The germline V gene has CDR1 SQVTM and CDR2 ANQGSEA. Trimming left V 1 base short and J 13 bases short, with 14 bases between. This chain's CDR3 is CSVEVENPPQFF. The CDR3 DNA reads TGCAGCGTTGAAGTAGAGAACCCCCCCCAGTTCTTC.

The chain uses TRBV10-3 and TRBJ1-3; D unclear. CDR1 is ENHRY, CDR2 SYGVKD, per germline. V was cut by 6 bases and J by 2 bases, with 35 bases left in between. The CDR3 covers 22 residues. The DNA of the CDR3 is TGTGCCATCAGAGAGCCTGCCCCAGCGGGTTCCAGGAGACCCACTACTGGAAACACCATATATTTT. Its protein product is CAIREPAPAGSRRPTTGNTIYF.

CDR3 DNA sequence: TGTGCCAGCAGCCCCTCCCGGCGACAGCAAGAGACCCAGTACTTC. Protein: CASSPSRRQQETQYF. V usage is TRBV7-9 and J usage is TRBJ2-5, with D perhaps TRBD1 (5 bases). V lost 5 bases, J lost 2 bases, and 15 bases lay in between. The CDR3 has 15 residues. The germline V gene has CDR1 SEHNR and CDR2 FQNEAQ (reference sequence).

This clonotype appeared a few times. V and J are TRBV24-1 and TRBJ2-3; D gene ambiguous. The ends were cut back, 4 bases at V and 2 bases at J, with 9 bases in the middle. Germline V gives CDR1 KGHDR, CDR2 SFDVKD. The CDR3 loop spans 14 amino acids. Here the CDR3 reads CATSDRHLTDTQYF. As DNA, the CDR3 is TGTGCCACCAGTGACCGACACCTCACAGATACGCAGTATTTT.

This clonotype has more than one count but fewer than ten. The V call is TRBV6-5, the J call TRBJ1-3; D remains unclear. Germline-derived CDR1 and CDR2 are MNHEY and SVGAGI. The CDR3 has 13 amino acids. V lost 7 bases and J 3 bases, leaving 10 bases between the germline ends. CDR3 coding DNA: TGTGCCAGCACCCGCACTCTTGGAAACACCATATATTTT. Its protein product is CASTRTLGNTIYF.

This chain connects TRBV2 to TRBJ2-2; 7 bases agree with TRBD2. The CDR3 covers 15 residues. Germline-derived CDR1 and CDR2 are SNHLY and FYNNEI. V lost 5 bases, J lost 4 bases, and 7 bases stayed unmatched. Here the CDR3 DNA reads TGTGCCAGCAGTCCATCCTCGGGAGGCACCGGGGAGCTGTTTTTT. It codes for CASSPSSGGTGELFF. Full variable domain (outside the CDR3, taken from reference TRBV2 and TRBJ2-2): EPEVTQTPSHQVTQMGQEVILRCVPISNHLYFYWYRQILGQKVEFLVSFYNNEISEKSEIFDDQFSVERPDGSNFTLKIRSTKLEDSAMYFCASSPSSGGTGELFFGEGSRLTVL.

This clonotype came up a few times. The chain employs TRBV29-1 and TRBJ2-7, with 7 nucleotides matching TRBD2. This CDR3 region has 13 residues. Germline CDR1 and CDR2: SQVTM and ANQGSEA. Trimming at V came to 7 bases and at J to 2 bases, leaving 8 bases not matched to a gene. As DNA, the CDR3 is TGCAGCGCTCATCTAGCGGAAACCTACGAGCAGTACTTC. Protein product: CSAHLAETYEQYF.

The sample holds a few counts of this clonotype. Written as DNA, the CDR3 is TGTGCCAGCAGCCCCAGGACTAGCGGGCCTAGCACAGATACGCAGTATTTT. Translation: CASSPRTSGPSTDTQYF. The chain has TRBV7-9 and TRBJ2-3, with TRBD2 identical over 11 bases. Germline CDR1 SEHNR, CDR2 FQNEAQ (reference sequence). The CDR3 loop spans 17 amino acids. The V and J ends lost 5 bases and 0 bases, in that order; junction bases with no gene match: 7.

This clonotype was observed many times. This chain uses TRBV12-3 or TRBV12-4 with TRBJ1-1; no clear D. V lost 5 bases and J 5 bases, leaving 9 bases between the germline ends. The CDR3 contains 12 residues. The CDR3 bases are TGTGCCAGCAGTCCGGGCGGAACTGAAGCTTTCTTT. Its protein is CASSPGGTEAFF.